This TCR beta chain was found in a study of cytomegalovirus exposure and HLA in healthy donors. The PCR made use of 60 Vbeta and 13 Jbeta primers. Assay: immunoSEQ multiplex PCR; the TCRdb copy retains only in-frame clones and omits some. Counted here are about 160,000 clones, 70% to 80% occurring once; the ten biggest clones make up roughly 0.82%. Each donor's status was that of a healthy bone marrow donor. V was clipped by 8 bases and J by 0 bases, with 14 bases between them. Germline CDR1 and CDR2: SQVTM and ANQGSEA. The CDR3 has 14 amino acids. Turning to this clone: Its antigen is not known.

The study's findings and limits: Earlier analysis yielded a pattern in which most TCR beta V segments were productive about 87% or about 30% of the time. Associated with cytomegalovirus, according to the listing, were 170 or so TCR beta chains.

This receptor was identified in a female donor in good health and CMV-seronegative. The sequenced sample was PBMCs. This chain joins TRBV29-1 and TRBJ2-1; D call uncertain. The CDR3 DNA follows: TGCAGCCCTTCGGAGATCGACTCCTACAATGAGCAGTTCTTC. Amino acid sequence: CSPSEIDSYNEQFF.